The 29 T cell receptor beta chains listed next were all sequenced from one sample in a study of tumor-infiltrating lymphocytes in primary liver carcinoma. It was unsorted whole blood that yielded blood RNA, and germline DNA was also extracted. Production of TCR beta cDNA used roughly 0.55 ug total RNA together with a constant-region primer. Library construction for TCR beta comprised three nested multiplex PCR rounds performed with slightly modified ARM-PCR. TRBV1-TRBV30 forward and Cbeta reverse primers drove the first two roughly 10-cycle rounds. TCRdb called the multiplex PCR reads again in MiXCR, with one record for every CDR3 protein. The repertoire consists of fewer than 350,000 distinct CDR3 sequences, with less than 65% occurring once and the leading ten covering roughly 6%. Sequenced input: peripheral blood. These receptors all stem from a man aged 35-49 years with primary liver carcinoma and hepatitis B virus infection.

In regard to this clonotype: One junction end disagrees with the germline gene, perhaps due to a read error. The chain couples TRBV30 to TRBJ2-1; D unresolved. Germline CDR1 is GTSNPN and CDR2 is SVGIG (reference sequence). The CDR3 spans 13 residues. CDR3 sequence reads: CVWSVRISVEQFF. The CDR3 DNA follows: TGTGTCTGGAGTGTACGGATCTCTGTTGAGCAGTTCTTC.

This chain uses TRBV28 with TRBJ1-1; unclear D gene. CDR1 and CDR2 from the germline V gene are MDHEN and SYDVKM. The germline V and J ends were trimmed by 11 bases and 5 bases, with 12 bases remaining between them. This CDR3 is 11 amino acids long. CDR3 residues: CACRAETEAFF. In nucleotides, the CDR3 is TGTGCCTGTAGAGCGGAGACTGAAGCTTTCTTT.

Details on this clonotype: Possible read error: a much larger clone is one base away. The rearrangement joins TRBV5-1 to TRBJ2-3; tentative D call: TRBD1 (6 bases). Germline V gene sequence: CDR1 SGHRS, CDR2 YFSETQ. The CDR3 length is 16 residues. V lost 0 bases and J 4 bases, leaving 15 bases between the germline ends. The CDR3 DNA reads TGCGCCAGCAGCTTGGCCGGGACAACTATCGCAGATACGCAGTATTTT. This encodes CASSLAGTTIADTQYF.

To note about this clonotype: This could be a read error, since a much larger clone is one nucleotide away. This chain joins TRBV10-3 and TRBJ2-7, with 10 bases identical to TRBD1. Trimming cost V 7 bases and J 5 bases; bases outside gene matches: 11. Germline values: CDR1 ENHRY, CDR2 SYGVKD. The CDR3 loop spans 15 amino acids. The DNA of the CDR3 is TGTGCCATCACCGAGAAAGGGACAGGGGCCAACGAGCAGTACTTC. Protein product: CAITEKGTGANEQYF.

This clonotype was detected only once. CDR3 nucleotides: TGTGCCAGCAGCTGGGGGGCAGGTGGGATGGAAGAGCAGTACTTC. The encoded protein is CASSWGAGGMEEQYF. The chain couples TRBV5-4 to TRBJ2-7, with D perhaps TRBD1 or TRBD2 (6 bases each). The CDR3 consists of 15 residues. CDR1 and CDR2 from the germline V gene are SGHNT and YYREEE (reference sequence). The V gene lost 3 bases and the J gene lost 7 bases, with 20 bases spanning the gap.

This clonotype has just one count. One junction end disagrees with the germline gene, perhaps due to a read error. This rearrangement joins TRBV29-1 to TRBJ1-2; 8 bases align to TRBD1. Germline-derived CDR1 and CDR2 are SQVTM and ANQGSEA. CDR3 size: 13 residues. The CDR3 sequence is CSVRSGGAYDYTF. Here the CDR3 DNA reads TGCAGCGTCCGATCAGGGGGCGCCTATGACTACACCTTC.

Comments on this clonotype: At one end the junction does not follow the germline gene, possibly because of a read error. The V gene is TRBV11-3, the J gene TRBJ2-2; D is ambiguous. The CDR3 contains 15 residues. Germline loops: CDR1 SGHNT, CDR2 YENEEA. DNA for the CDR3: TGTGCCAGCAGCTCTGGGATTCTGGGCACCGAGGAGCTGTTTTTT. Protein product: CASSSGILGTEELFF.

The table lists this clonotype with many counts. V and J are TRBV29-1 and TRBJ2-1; 9 bases match TRBD2. Per germline, CDR1 SQVTM and CDR2 ANQGSEA. J gave up 4 bases and V 4 bases, and 11 bases lay outside the gene matches. The CDR3 sequence is 16 residues long. The CDR3 coding sequence is TGCAGCGTTGGATCCGTCACTAGCGGGCAATACAATGAGCAGTTCTTC. Protein product: CSVGSVTSGQYNEQFF.

This clonotype was counted once. This chain links TRBV9 with TRBJ2-7, with TRBD1 as a possible D gene (6 bases). This CDR3 has 16 residues. Trimming removed 4 bases from V and 3 bases from J, with 20 bases in between. Germline CDR1 reads SGDLS; CDR2 reads YYNGEE. CDR3 sequence: CASSYLPGPGDYEQYF. As DNA, the CDR3 is TGTGCCAGCAGCTACCTCCCTGGGCCAGGGGACTACGAGCAGTACTTC.

Comments on this clonotype: This clone may be a read error of a much larger clone one base away. The rearrangement joins TRBV5-4 to TRBJ2-3; D is unclear. Germline V lookup: CDR1 SGHNT, CDR2 YYREEE (reference sequence). This CDR3 region has 14 residues. The V and J ends lost 6 bases and 0 bases respectively, with 11 bases between them. The CDR3 spells CASNLTPSTDTQYF. The CDR3 nucleotides are TGTGCCAGCAATTTGACCCCTAGCACAGATACGCAGTATTTT.

A remark on this clonotype: A much larger clone is a single base away; this may be a read error. The chain joins TRBV6-5 to TRBJ1-1; D is uncertain. Germline CDR1 reads MNHEY; CDR2 reads SVGAGI. The CDR3 consists of 13 residues. V was clipped by 10 bases and J by 12 bases, with 24 bases between them. CDR3 sequence reads: CAISLSPQTGPFF. CDR3 bases: TGTGCCATCAGCCTGTCCCCGCAGACGGGTCCTTTCTTT.

Ten or more counts support this clonotype. V and J are TRBV6-5 and TRBJ1-4; D is undetermined. The CDR3 is 13 amino acids. CDR1 MNHEY and CDR2 SVGAGI come from the germline V gene. V was trimmed by 6 bases and J by 4 bases, leaving 9 bases between them. The CDR3 spells CASSTRVNEKLFF. The CDR3 coding sequence is TGTGCCAGCAGCACGAGGGTTAATGAAAAACTGTTTTTT.

As to this clonotype: One end of the junction varies from germline; a read error may be responsible. The rearrangement links TRBV11-2 to TRBJ2-6; D is uncertain. The length of the CDR3 is 20 residues. Germline CDR1 is SGHAT and CDR2 is FQNNGV. CDR3 loop: CASSLVQLGSCVSGVNVLTF. The CDR3 bases are TGTGCCAGCAGCTTAGTGCAATTGGGATCTTGTGTCTCTGGGGTCAACGTCCTGACTTTC.

This clonotype was detected a few times. One end of the junction is discordant with germline, which a read error may explain. In DNA, the CDR3 is TGTGCCAGCAGTTTGAGCTACGAGCGGTACTTC. Protein product: CASSLSYERYF. This chain uses TRBV12-3 or TRBV12-4 with TRBJ2-7; D remains unclear. The CDR3 totals 11 residues.

Turning to this clonotype: Germline is not matched at one junction end, which may reflect a read error. The chain combines TRBV5-1 with TRBJ2-1; 8 bases fit TRBD2. The CDR3 is 15 residues long. Germline V CDR1 and CDR2: SGHRS, YFSETQ. The CDR3 DNA reads TGCGCCAGCAGCTTGGCCGGGACTAGAATTGATGAACAGTTCTTC. It codes for CASSLAGTRIDEQFF.

The chain couples TRBV19 to TRBJ2-5; 12 bases agree with TRBD2. This CDR3 has 16 amino acids. Germline V CDR1 and CDR2: LNHDA, SQIVND (reference sequence). The V segment lost 3 bases and the J segment 7 bases; nucleotides outside the gene matches: 9. The CDR3 is CASSILPSGRGGTQYF. CDR3 coding DNA: TGTGCCAGTAGTATCCTCCCTAGCGGGAGGGGGGGGACCCAGTACTTC.

The V and J genes are TRBV4-1 and TRBJ2-1; 7 bases match TRBD2. The CDR3 is 16 residues long. The V gene end was trimmed by 1 base and the J gene end by 5 bases; junction bases not matched to a gene: 8. Looked up from germline, CDR1 is MGHRA and CDR2 is YSYEKL. The CDR3 here is CASSQVGKLAHNEQFF. The CDR3 DNA sequence: TGCGCCAGCAGCCAAGTAGGCAAACTAGCGCACAATGAGCAGTTCTTC.

The V gene is TRBV7-3, the J gene TRBJ2-3; D is unclear. Trimming stripped 0 bases from V and 0 bases from J, with 7 bases between. The CDR3 consists of 15 residues. From germline, CDR1 is SGHTA and CDR2 FQGTGA. The CDR3 nucleotides read TGTGCCAGCAGCTTAACTCTCGGCAGCACAGATACGCAGTATTTT. It specifies CASSLTLGSTDTQYF.

As regards this clonotype: A much larger clone is a single base away; this may be a read error. The conserved final phenylalanine or tryptophan is absent from the CDR3, which likely points to a read error. V and J are TRBV10-3 and TRBJ2-3, with a possible D match to TRBD2 (6 bases). Trimming took 7 bases from V and 2 from J, leaving 10 bases between them. The CDR3 is made up of 13 amino acids. From germline, CDR1 is ENHRY and CDR2 SYGVKD. The CDR3 DNA is TGTGCCATCAAGACTAGATACACAGATACGCAGTATTAT. Translating it yields CAIKTRYTDTQYY.

Points on this clonotype: This may be a read error: a much more frequent sequence differs by one nucleotide. V is TRBV12-3 or TRBV12-4 and J is TRBJ1-1; 8 nucleotides match TRBD1. This CDR3 comprises 15 residues. In nucleotides, the CDR3 is TGTGCCAGCAGTTTAATCAGGGGGCGCGTCACTGAAGCTTTATTT. Protein: CASSLIRGRVTEALF.

The chain uses TRBV7-9 and TRBJ2-2, with 8 positions matching TRBD2. The ends lost 5 bases at V and 4 bases at J; junction bases unmatched: 9. The CDR3 loop spans 16 amino acids. The germline gives CDR1 SEHNR, CDR2 FQNEAQ (reference sequence). The CDR3 bases are TGTGCCAGCAGCGAACCCAGCGGGAGTAGCACCGGGGAGCTGTTTTTT. It yields the protein CASSEPSGSSTGELFF.

This clonotype was detected many times. J is TRBJ1-1 and V is TRBV29-1; D is perhaps TRBD1 (5 bases). This CDR3 has 12 residues. Germline lookup yields CDR1 SQVTM and CDR2 ANQGSEA. Trimming left V 4 bases short and J 0 bases short, with 6 bases between. The CDR3 DNA reads as TGCAGCGTTGTGGGGGTGAACACTGAAGCTTTCTTT. This translates into CSVVGVNTEAFF.

This clonotype was detected once. The CDR3 protein is CASSFLSRGCEQYF. The CDR3 region has the DNA TGTGCCAGCAGCTTCCTCTCTAGGGGTTGCGAGCAGTACTTC. The chain recombines TRBV11-2 with TRBJ2-7; possibly TRBD1 for D (5 bases). This CDR3 comprises 14 residues. Trimming took off 3 bases at V and 6 bases at J, with 15 bases between the two ends. Germline V gene data show CDR1 as SGHAT and CDR2 as FQNNGV.

With regard to this clonotype: A read error may account for a junction end that differs from germline. The CDR3 sequence is CASRPGTRDAEQYF. CDR3 nucleotides: TGTGCTAGCAGGCCCGGGACTAGAGATGCCGAGCAGTACTTC. The chain uses TRBV12-3 or TRBV12-4 and TRBJ2-7; 8 nucleotides line up with TRBD2. The CDR3 has 14 residues.

This chain's CDR3 is CASSFPSPNSPLHF. The CDR3 region has the DNA TGTGCCAGCAGCTTCCCCAGCCCTAACTCACCCCTCCACTTT. The chain has TRBV11-2 and TRBJ1-6; D gene unclear. The V gene's germline CDR1 is SGHAT and CDR2 FQNNGV. The CDR3 runs to 14 residues. Deletions cut 3 bases from V and 10 bases from J, with 13 bases between.

A word on this clonotype: Just one base apart from a much larger clone, this may be a read error. V usage is TRBV10-1 and J usage is TRBJ2-1; tentative D call: TRBD2 (7 bases). CDR1 and CDR2 (germline): WNHNN, SYGVQD (reference sequence). The CDR3 consists of 12 residues. CDR3 in amino acids: CSSSGGANEQFF. CDR3 sequence (DNA): TGCTCCAGCAGTGGGGGGGCCAATGAGCAGTTCTTC.

This clonotype has more than one count but fewer than ten. This chain links TRBV28 with TRBJ2-2; 10 positions agree with TRBD1. CDR1 is MDHEN, CDR2 SYDVKM, per germline. This CDR3 is built from 14 residues. J gave up 6 bases and V 6 bases, and 4 bases lay outside the gene matches. The CDR3 spells CASSPDRGAGELFF. CDR3 DNA sequence: TGTGCCAGCAGCCCGGACAGGGGGGCCGGGGAGCTGTTTTTT.

This clonotype was counted at least ten times. The rearrangement uses TRBV10-3 and TRBJ2-2, with D unclear. The V and J ends lost 5 bases and 3 bases respectively, with 7 bases between them. The CDR3 consists of 13 residues. Germline CDR1 is ENHRY and CDR2 is SYGVKD. CDR3 sequence reads: CAISTDHTGELFF. The CDR3 DNA reads TGTGCCATCAGTACGGATCACACCGGGGAGCTGTTTTTT.

Only one count was recorded for this clonotype. Given the absence of the conserved phenylalanine or tryptophan at the CDR3 end, a read error is likely. This chain joins TRBV5-1 and TRBJ2-7; tentatively, D is TRBD1 (6 bases). Trimming left V 2 bases short and J 0 bases short, with 9 bases between. Germline V gene sequence: CDR1 SGHRS, CDR2 YFSETQ. The CDR3 has 14 residues. The CDR3: CASSFRDNSYEQYY. CDR3 in DNA: TGCGCCAGCAGCTTCCGGGACAACTCCTACGAGCAGTACTAC.